This T cell receptor beta chain emerged from a study of blood T cell repertoires in COVID-19. This CDR3 spans 16 amino acids. With 5 bases removed from V and 0 bases from J, the gap between germline ends came to 14 bases. Germline V gives CDR1 SEHNR, CDR2 FQNEAQ (reference sequence). TCRdb's copy holds only in-frame clones and misses some; the assay was immunoSEQ multiplex PCR. The sample lists 100,000 to 150,000 clones; about 83% were seen once. The receptor was derived from a man between 70 and 80 years old with acute or convalescent COVID-19. The sample taken for sequencing was peripheral blood. The rearrangement links TRBV7-9 to TRBJ2-4; TRBD1 is a possible D gene (6 bases). The CDR3 DNA reads as TGTGCCAGCAGCGCAGGGGCTGGATTAGCCAAAAACATTCAGTACTTC. It yields the protein CASSAGAGLAKNIQYF.